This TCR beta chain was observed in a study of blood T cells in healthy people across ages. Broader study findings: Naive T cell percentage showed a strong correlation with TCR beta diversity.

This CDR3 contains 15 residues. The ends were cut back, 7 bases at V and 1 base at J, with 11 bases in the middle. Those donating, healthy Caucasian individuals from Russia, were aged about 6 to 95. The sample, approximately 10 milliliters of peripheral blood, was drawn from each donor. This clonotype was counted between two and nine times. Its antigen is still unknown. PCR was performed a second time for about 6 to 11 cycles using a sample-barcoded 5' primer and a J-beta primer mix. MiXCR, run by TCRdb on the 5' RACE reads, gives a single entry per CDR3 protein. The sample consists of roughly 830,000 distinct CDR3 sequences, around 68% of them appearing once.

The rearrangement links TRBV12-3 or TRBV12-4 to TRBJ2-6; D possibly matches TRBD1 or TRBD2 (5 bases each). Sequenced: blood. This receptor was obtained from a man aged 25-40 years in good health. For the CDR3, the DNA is TGTGCCAGCATCAAGAGGGGTTCTGGGGCCAACGTCCTGACTTTC. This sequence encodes CASIKRGSGANVLTF.